This is a list of T cell receptor beta chains from one sample in a study of CD8 T cells in ankylosing spondylitis. TCRdb re-called the 5' RACE reads with MiXCR, one entry per CDR3 protein. Seen here are tens of thousands of distinct CDR3 sequences, approximately 5.3% observed once, and the top ten hold over 2%. The sequenced sample was blood, either unsorted or a sorted T cell fraction (not recorded which). These receptors were collected from a male donor with ankylosing spondylitis or in good health (not recorded which). Both conserved end residues are part of each CDR3. D genes are given only for firm matches. The size field is filled for only some rows; it gives once, few, many or a size class.

V: TRBV6-1; length: 13; D: TRBD1; J: TRBJ2-7; size: many; CDR3: CASSQDRVHEQYF; DNA: TGTGCCAGCAGTCAGGACAGGGTCCACGAGCAGTACTTC
V: TRBV4-1; length: 15; D: .; J: TRBJ1-2; size: many; CDR3: CASSQEGDTRYGYTF; DNA: TGCGCCAGCAGCCAAGAAGGGGATACGCGCTATGGCTACACCTTC
V: TRBV7-2; length: 15; D: TRBD1; J: TRBJ1-2; size: few; CDR3: CASSSYGQGNYGYTF; DNA: TGTGCCAGCAGCTCTTACGGACAGGGCAACTATGGCTACACCTTC
V: TRBV6-6; length: 17; D: .; J: TRBJ2-1; size: many; CDR3: CASSVRLGGSSNNEQFF; DNA: TGTGCCAGCAGCGTCCGTCTTGGTGGCTCGTCTAACAATGAGCAGTTCTTC
V: TRBV20-1; length: 13; D: TRBD2; J: TRBJ2-5; size: many; CDR3: CSNPASGQETQYF; DNA: TGCAGTAATCCGGCTAGCGGCCAAGAGACCCAGTACTTC
V: TRBV7-9; length: 15; D: TRBD2; J: TRBJ2-1; size: many; CDR3: CASSLALAGDNEQFF; DNA: TGTGCCAGCAGCTTAGCTCTAGCGGGAGACAATGAGCAGTTCTTC
V: TRBV20-1; length: 16; D: TRBD1; J: TRBJ1-5; size: many; CDR3: CSAREWDRGSNQPQHF; DNA: TGCAGTGCTAGAGAGTGGGACAGGGGTAGCAATCAGCCCCAGCATTTT
V: TRBV6-5; length: 13; D: .; J: TRBJ1-5; size: many; CDR3: CASRLTEAQPQHF; DNA: TGTGCCAGCAGACTCACCGAGGCTCAGCCCCAGCATTTT
V: TRBV30; length: 15; D: TRBD1; J: TRBJ2-7; size: .; CDR3: CAWSVGPGQGVEQYF; DNA: TGTGCCTGGAGTGTAGGGCCGGGACAGGGGGTCGAGCAGTACTTC
V: TRBV5-1; length: 15; D: TRBD1; J: TRBJ2-1; size: many; CDR3: CASSLTGLQDNEQFF; DNA: TGCGCCAGCAGCCTGACAGGGCTTCAGGACAATGAGCAGTTCTTC
V: TRBV20-1; length: 16; D: TRBD2; J: TRBJ2-7; size: many; CDR3: CSARDGPPGLAGRQYF; DNA: TGCAGTGCTAGAGATGGGCCCCCGGGACTAGCGGGGAGGCAGTACTTC
V: TRBV5-6; length: 16; D: .; J: TRBJ1-2; size: many; CDR3: CASSSPMEGSNYGYTF; DNA: TGTGCCAGCAGCTCCCCCATGGAGGGTAGTAACTATGGCTACACCTTC
V: TRBV9; length: 14; D: .; J: TRBJ1-1; size: many; CDR3: CASSPSTVATEAFF; DNA: TGTGCCAGCAGCCCTTCTACCGTAGCCACTGAAGCTTTCTTT
V: TRBV15; length: 12; D: .; J: TRBJ1-5; size: many; CDR3: CATSRNREPQHF; DNA: TGTGCCACCAGCAGGAACAGGGAGCCCCAGCATTTT
V: TRBV28; length: 14; D: TRBD1; J: TRBJ2-2; size: many; CDR3: CASSPGQVIFSLFF; DNA: TGTGCCAGCAGTCCGGGACAGGTCATCTTCTCCCTGTTTTTT
V: TRBV5-1; length: 13; D: .; J: TRBJ2-1; size: many; CDR3: CASSVILGGEQFF; DNA: TGCGCCAGCAGCGTGATACTAGGCGGTGAGCAGTTCTTC
V: TRBV29-1; length: 14; D: .; J: TRBJ1-2; size: many; CDR3: CSVEPNVGAGGYTF; DNA: TGCAGCGTCGAACCCAACGTGGGGGCTGGTGGCTACACCTTC
V: TRBV5-1; length: 15; D: .; J: TRBJ2-2; size: many; CDR3: CASSLATGNTGELFF; DNA: TGCGCCAGCAGCTTGGCCACTGGGAACACCGGGGAGCTGTTTTTT
V: TRBV4-1; length: 14; D: .; J: TRBJ1-2; size: many; CDR3: CATTVGLGDYGYTF; DNA: TGCGCCACCACCGTGGGGTTGGGGGACTATGGCTACACCTTC
V: TRBV6-1; length: 14; D: TRBD1; J: TRBJ2-4; size: many; CDR3: CASSQDRGFFIQYF; DNA: TGTGCCAGCAGTCAAGACAGGGGGTTTTTCATTCAGTACTTC
V: TRBV12-3/TRBV12-4; length: 18; D: .; J: TRBJ1-6; size: many; CDR3: CASSLRGGMGPYNSPLHF; DNA: TGTGCCAGCAGTTTGCGTGGGGGAATGGGGCCCTATAATTCACCCCTCCACTTT
V: TRBV5-1; length: 13; D: .; J: TRBJ2-3; size: many; CDR3: CASMGSNTDTQYF; DNA: TGCGCCAGCATGGGCAGCAACACAGATACGCAGTATTTT